This is a list of T cell receptor beta chains from one sample in a study of blood T cell repertoires in COVID-19. The table came from immunoSEQ multiplex PCR; TCRdb's copy has only in-frame clones and leaves some out. The table has around 150,000 clones, roughly nine tenths seen once. The sample consisted of peripheral blood. The receptors stem from a man between 60 and 75 years old with active or convalescent COVID-19. Both conserved end residues are part of each CDR3.

j_call v_call cdr3_aa
TRBJ1-2 TRBV10-3 CAISESNKAGNYGYTF
TRBJ2-7 TRBV7-9 CASSSRQGKGYEQYF
TRBJ1-3 TRBV6-5 CASSAGTGFGNTIYF
TRBJ1-1 TRBV19 CASSIRGEVIDFF
TRBJ2-7 TRBV7-8 CASSLLAGGSSYEQYF
TRBJ2-3 TRBV5-6 CASSQRSTDTQYF
TRBJ1-2 TRBV19 CASSIEGTGSNYGYTF
TRBJ2-1 TRBV3-1/TRBV3-2 CASSQASGLAPEQFF
TRBJ1-4 TRBV5-1 CASSLDRGQGDEKLFF
TRBJ1-3 TRBV14 CASSLYSSGNTIYF
TRBJ2-7 TRBV7-9 CASSLTTGGGFYEQYF
TRBJ1-2 TRBV19 CASSDQGLLYGYTF
TRBJ1-3 TRBV7-2 CASSDRGRGNTIYF
TRBJ1-3 TRBV2 CASNRGSGSGNTIYF
TRBJ2-3 TRBV3-1/TRBV3-2 CASSQGTGTSTDTQYF
TRBJ2-7 TRBV3-1/TRBV3-2 CASSQEAGGPNEQYF
TRBJ2-3 TRBV5-1 CASSTSLAGQTDTQYF
TRBJ2-6 TRBV7-8 CASSTGRGRANVLTF
TRBJ1-1 TRBV27 CASSSISLTGNTEAFF
TRBJ2-5 TRBV5-1 CASSAGLAGETQYF
TRBJ2-2 TRBV10-2 CASSEGLAPTGELFF
TRBJ2-3 TRBV10-2 CASSDRGLGTDTQYF
TRBJ1-2 TRBV5-4 CASSLPGQNYGYTF
TRBJ1-2 TRBV6-5 CASSFDRDNYGYTF
TRBJ1-1 TRBV7-9 CASSGTGVFMNTEAFF
TRBJ1-2 TRBV6-2/TRBV6-3 CASSYSRLGYTF
TRBJ1-2 TRBV18 CASSLGQGAYGYTF
TRBJ2-5 TRBV3-1/TRBV3-2 CASSQDSRFVETQYF
TRBJ1-6 TRBV7-2 CASSLVGVFNSPLHF
TRBJ2-1 TRBV6-5 CASTPGLAYNEQFF
TRBJ1-1 TRBV5-1 CASSLAGQGNTEAFF
TRBJ1-4 TRBV6-1 CASSEAQGINEKLFF
TRBJ1-2 TRBV2 CASSEQKLYGYTF
TRBJ2-7 TRBV5-6 CASSLGLRDEQYF
TRBJ1-2 TRBV20-1 CSLQGAGGYTF
TRBJ1-4 TRBV7-2 CASSFPKQGNNEKLFF
TRBJ1-5 TRBV5-1 CASSLAGQGAGQPQHF
TRBJ1-1 TRBV7-9 CASSQGGANTEAFF
TRBJ2-1 TRBV6-1 CASSERSHFRNEQFF
TRBJ1-4 TRBV29-1 CSVTGTENEKLFF
TRBJ1-2 TRBV27 CASSLTGGIGYGYTF